One and the same sample provided the 9 T cell receptor beta chains below, sequenced in a study of cytomegalovirus exposure and HLA in healthy donors. This PCR relied on a set of 60 Vbeta primers and 13 Jbeta primers. Generated by immunoSEQ multiplex PCR, the TCRdb table keeps only in-frame clones and is missing some. The data hold about 280,000 clones, with 70% to 90% observed a single time. Sequenced: PBMCs. The receptors shown here come from a woman aged 18 to 35 in good health and CMV-seronegative.

This chain uses TRBV9 with TRBJ2-3, with 10 bases lining up with TRBD2. The CDR3 is made up of 17 amino acids. Germline CDR1 and CDR2: SGDLS and YYNGEE. With 2 bases clipped from V and 2 bases from J, the junction kept 8 bases outside the gene matches. The CDR3 is CASSVAGSGGITDTQYF. The DNA for the CDR3 is TGTGCCAGCAGCGTGGCTGGTAGCGGGGGGATCACAGATACGCAGTATTTT.

The V and J genes are TRBV5-1 and TRBJ2-1, with TRBD1 as a possible D gene (7 bases). V was cut by 4 bases and J by 13 bases, with 18 bases left in between. CDR3 length: 13 residues. Germline CDR1 reads SGHRS; CDR2 reads YFSETQ. The chain's CDR3 is CASSRGQGDQQFF. In DNA, the CDR3 is TGCGCCAGCAGCCGGGGGCAGGGGGACCAACAGTTCTTC. Combining the CDR3 with reference TRBV5-1 and TRBJ2-1 gives the whole variable domain KAGVTQTPRYLIKTRGQQVTLSCSPISGHRSVSWYQQTPGQGLQFLFEYFSETQRNKGNFPGRFSGRQFSNSRSEMNVSTLELGDSALYLCASSRGQGDQQFFGPGTRLTVL.

The table lists this clone with a count of one. The chain recombines TRBV7-4 with TRBJ2-5, with unresolved D. CDR3 length equals 11 residues. CDR1 SGHVT and CDR2 SQSDAQ come from the germline V gene. Trimming removed 4 bases at V and 5 bases at J, with 5 bases between. The CDR3 bases are TGTGCCAGCAGCTACGGGGAGACCCAGTACTTC. The encoded protein is CASSYGETQYF.

V is TRBV5-4 and J is TRBJ1-2; 9 bases line up with TRBD1. CDR3 length equals 17 residues. The trim removed 0 bases at V and 8 bases at J, leaving 14 bases unmatched. Germline V gene data show CDR1 as SGHNT and CDR2 as YYREEE (reference sequence). The CDR3 is CASSLVTGGVGQYGYTF. The CDR3 nucleotides read TGTGCCAGCAGCTTGGTAACAGGGGGCGTAGGGCAATACGGCTACACCTTC.

This clone came up a few times. The J gene is TRBJ2-2, the V gene TRBV2; 11 bases match TRBD2. Germline V lookup: CDR1 SNHLY, CDR2 FYNNEI. The CDR3 is made up of 15 amino acids. V shed 3 bases and J 8 bases; nucleotides not matched to a gene: 5. CDR3 amino acids: CASSETSGVEGELFF. The CDR3 DNA follows: TGTGCCAGCAGTGAGACTAGCGGGGTGGAGGGGGAGCTGTTTTTT.

The count of this clone is one. The chain carries TRBV5-8 and TRBJ1-5; D is unclear. The CDR3 is 15 residues long. Germline V gene sequence: CDR1 SGHTS, CDR2 YDEGEE. V lost 0 bases and J 1 base, leaving 8 bases between the germline ends. The CDR3 reads CASSLGEVSNQPQHF. CDR3 bases: TGTGCCAGCAGCTTGGGGGAGGTCAGCAATCAGCCCCAGCATTTT.

The genes are TRBV9 and TRBJ1-2; tentatively, D is TRBD1 (6 bases). The CDR3 extends over 14 amino acids. Trimming took off 4 bases at V and 9 bases at J, with 19 bases between the two ends. Germline CDR1 and CDR2: SGDLS and YYNGEE. The CDR3 DNA follows: TGTGCCAGCAGCCCGACAGGTCCCTTTGGAAGCTACACCTTC. Encoded protein: CASSPTGPFGSYTF.

This sequence joins TRBV5-1 and TRBJ2-1; D is ambiguous. Germline lookup yields CDR1 SGHRS and CDR2 YFSETQ. The V gene lost 5 bases and the J gene lost 0 bases, with 12 bases spanning the gap. The CDR3 runs 15 residues. The CDR3 loop reads CASSEPGPSYNEQFF. CDR3 nucleotides: TGCGCCAGCAGTGAACCTGGCCCCTCCTACAATGAGCAGTTCTTC.

The chain links TRBV7-8 to TRBJ2-7; TRBD1 matches 7 bases. The length of the CDR3 is 13 residues. The germline V gene encodes CDR1 SGHVS and CDR2 FQNEAQ. V trimming: 4 bases; J trimming: 2 bases; junction bases outside the gene matches: 2. The CDR3 spells CASSWDSTYEQYF. Here the CDR3 DNA reads TGTGCCAGCAGCTGGGACAGCACCTACGAGCAGTACTTC.